These 5 T cell receptor beta chains originate from one sample sequenced in a study of blood T cell repertoires in COVID-19. TCRdb keeps only in-frame clones here, not all; method: immunoSEQ multiplex PCR. The profile shows 100,000 to 150,000 clones, 88% of them singletons. The sequenced sample consisted of peripheral blood. These receptors came from a man aged 70 or older with active COVID-19.

This chain connects TRBV30 to TRBJ1-5, with 7 bases matching TRBD1. The CDR3 covers 14 residues. The germline V gene encodes CDR1 GTSNPN and CDR2 SVGIG (reference sequence). V lost 0 bases and J lost 6; bases outside the gene matches: 5. CDR3 loop: CAWSVRTGAQPQHF. DNA for the CDR3: TGTGCCTGGAGTGTACGCACAGGGGCTCAGCCCCAGCATTTT.

The genes are TRBV5-5 and TRBJ2-7; 7 bases align to TRBD2. V lost 2 bases to trimming and J lost 0 bases; unmatched junction nucleotides: 2. Germline lookup yields CDR1 SGHKS and CDR2 YYEKEE (reference sequence). CDR3 length: 14 residues. The CDR3 here is CASSFRLASYEQYF. The DNA for the CDR3 is TGTGCCAGCAGCTTTCGACTAGCCTCCTACGAGCAGTACTTC.

V and J are TRBV7-6 and TRBJ2-2; 10 positions match TRBD1. The J segment lost 1 base and the V segment lost 6 bases, leaving 2 bases of the junction unmatched. CDR1 is SGHVS and CDR2 is FNYEAQ in the germline V gene. This CDR3 spans 15 amino acids. The CDR3 DNA reads as TGTGCCAGCAGGAGGGACAGGGGGAACACCGGGGAGCTGTTTTTT. Translating it yields CASRRDRGNTGELFF.

The chain links TRBV5-1 to TRBJ2-7; D remains unclear. Trimming cost V 1 base and J 2 bases, with 13 bases left between them. The CDR3 loop spans 15 amino acids. In germline, CDR1 is SGHRS, CDR2 YFSETQ. CDR3 protein: CASSLLVDGTYEQYF. DNA of the CDR3: TGCGCCAGCAGCTTGCTAGTCGACGGCACCTACGAGCAGTACTTC.

The gene calls are TRBV27 and TRBJ2-2; D ambiguous. Per the germline V gene, CDR1 is MNHEY and CDR2 is SMNVEV (reference sequence). This CDR3 has 15 amino acids. Trimming stripped 2 bases from V and 6 bases from J, with 13 bases between. DNA of the CDR3: TGTGCCAGCAGTTTAACATTCCTTCCTCCCGGGGAGCTGTTTTTT. Amino acid sequence: CASSLTFLPPGELFF.